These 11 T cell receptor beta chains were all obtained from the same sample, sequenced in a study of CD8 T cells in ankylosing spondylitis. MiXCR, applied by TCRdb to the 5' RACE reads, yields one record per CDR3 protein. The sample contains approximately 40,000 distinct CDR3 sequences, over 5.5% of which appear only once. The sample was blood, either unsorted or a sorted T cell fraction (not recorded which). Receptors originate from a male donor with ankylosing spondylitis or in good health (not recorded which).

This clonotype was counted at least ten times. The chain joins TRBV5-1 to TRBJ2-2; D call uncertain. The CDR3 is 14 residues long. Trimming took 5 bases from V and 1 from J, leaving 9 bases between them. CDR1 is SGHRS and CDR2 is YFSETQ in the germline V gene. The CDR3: CASRSAQNTGELFF. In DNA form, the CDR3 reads TGCGCCAGCAGGTCGGCACAGAACACCGGGGAGCTGTTTTTT.

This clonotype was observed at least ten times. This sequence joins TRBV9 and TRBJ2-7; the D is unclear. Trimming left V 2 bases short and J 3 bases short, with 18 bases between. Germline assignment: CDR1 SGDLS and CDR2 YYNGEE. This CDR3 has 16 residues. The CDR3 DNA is TGTGCCAGCAGCGTCGAGGCAGACCCATACTACTACGAGCAGTACTTC. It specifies CASSVEADPYYYEQYF.

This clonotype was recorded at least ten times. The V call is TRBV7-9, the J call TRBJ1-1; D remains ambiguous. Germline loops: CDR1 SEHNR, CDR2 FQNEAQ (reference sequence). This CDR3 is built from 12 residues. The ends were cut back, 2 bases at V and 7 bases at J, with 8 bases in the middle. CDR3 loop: CASSLNAGEAFF. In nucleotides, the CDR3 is TGTGCCAGCAGCTTAAACGCCGGTGAAGCTTTCTTT.

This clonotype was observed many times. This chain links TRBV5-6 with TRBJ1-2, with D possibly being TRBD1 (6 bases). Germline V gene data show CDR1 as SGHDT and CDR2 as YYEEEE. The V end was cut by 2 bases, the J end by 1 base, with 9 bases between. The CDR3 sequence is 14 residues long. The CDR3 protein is CASSLGDINYGYTF. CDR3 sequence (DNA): TGTGCCAGCAGCTTAGGGGACATTAACTATGGCTACACCTTC.

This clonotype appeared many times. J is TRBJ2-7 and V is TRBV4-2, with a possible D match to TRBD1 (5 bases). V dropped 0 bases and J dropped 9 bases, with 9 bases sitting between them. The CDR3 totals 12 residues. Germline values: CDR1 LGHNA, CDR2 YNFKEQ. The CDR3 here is CASSQDSTGQYF. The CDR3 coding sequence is TGTGCCAGCAGCCAAGATTCAACAGGGCAGTACTTC.

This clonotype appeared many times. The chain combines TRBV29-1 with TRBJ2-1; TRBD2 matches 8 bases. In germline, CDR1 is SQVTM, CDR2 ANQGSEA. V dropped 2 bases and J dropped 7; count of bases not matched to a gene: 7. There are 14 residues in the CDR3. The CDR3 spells CSVERGGALNEQFF. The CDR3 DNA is TGCAGCGTTGAACGGGGGGGGGCCTTGAATGAGCAGTTCTTC.

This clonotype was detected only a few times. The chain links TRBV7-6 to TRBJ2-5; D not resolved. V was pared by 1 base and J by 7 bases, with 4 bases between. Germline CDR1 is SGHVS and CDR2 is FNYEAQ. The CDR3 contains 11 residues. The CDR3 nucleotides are TGTGCCAGCAGCTTAGACAGGACCCAGTACTTC. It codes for CASSLDRTQYF.

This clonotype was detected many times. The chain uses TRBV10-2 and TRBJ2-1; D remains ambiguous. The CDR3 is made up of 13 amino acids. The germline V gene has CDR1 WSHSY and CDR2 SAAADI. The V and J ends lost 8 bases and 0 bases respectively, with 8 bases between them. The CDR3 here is CASCRNSYNEQFF. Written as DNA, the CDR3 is TGCGCCAGCTGCCGGAACTCCTACAATGAGCAGTTCTTC.

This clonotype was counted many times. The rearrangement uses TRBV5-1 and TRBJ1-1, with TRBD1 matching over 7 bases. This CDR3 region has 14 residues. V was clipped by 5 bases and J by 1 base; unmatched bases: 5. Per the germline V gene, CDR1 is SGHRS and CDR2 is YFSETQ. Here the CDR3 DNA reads TGCGCCAGCAGAACCGGGACAGAGAACACTGAAGCTTTCTTT. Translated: CASRTGTENTEAFF. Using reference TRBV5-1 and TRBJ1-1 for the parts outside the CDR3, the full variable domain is KAGVTQTPRYLIKTRGQQVTLSCSPISGHRSVSWYQQTPGQGLQFLFEYFSETQRNKGNFPGRFSGRQFSNSRSEMNVSTLELGDSALYLCASRTGTENTEAFFGQGTRLTVV.

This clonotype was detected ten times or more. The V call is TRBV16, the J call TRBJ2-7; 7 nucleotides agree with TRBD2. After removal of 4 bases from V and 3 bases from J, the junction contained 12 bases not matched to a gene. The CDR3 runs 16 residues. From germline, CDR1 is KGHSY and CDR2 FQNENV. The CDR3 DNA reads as TGTGCCAGCAGCCCACGCCAACTAGCGACACTCTACGAGCAGTACTTC. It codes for CASSPRQLATLYEQYF.

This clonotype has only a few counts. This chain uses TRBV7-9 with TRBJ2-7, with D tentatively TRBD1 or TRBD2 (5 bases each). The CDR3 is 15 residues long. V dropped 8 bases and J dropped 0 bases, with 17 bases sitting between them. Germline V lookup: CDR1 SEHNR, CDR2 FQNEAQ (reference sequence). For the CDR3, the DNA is TGTGCCAGCGTGAATTGGGACCGGGGCTCCTACGAGCAGTACTTC. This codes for CASVNWDRGSYEQYF.